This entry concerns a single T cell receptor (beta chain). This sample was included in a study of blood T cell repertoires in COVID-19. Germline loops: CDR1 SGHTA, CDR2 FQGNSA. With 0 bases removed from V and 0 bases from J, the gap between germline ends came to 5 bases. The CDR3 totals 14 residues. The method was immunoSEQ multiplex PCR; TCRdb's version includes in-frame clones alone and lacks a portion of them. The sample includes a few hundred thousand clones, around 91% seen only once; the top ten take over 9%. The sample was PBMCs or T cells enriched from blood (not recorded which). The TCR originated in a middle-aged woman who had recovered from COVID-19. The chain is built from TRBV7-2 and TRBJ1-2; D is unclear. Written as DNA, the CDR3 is TGTGCCAGCAGCTTAGCGGTAGCTAACTATGGCTACACCTTC. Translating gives CASSLAVANYGYTF.